The clone carrying this T cell receptor beta chain was detected only once. Its antigen remains unknown. At one boundary the junction diverges from the germline segment, which might be a read error. Then a second PCR, running roughly 7 to 11 cycles, was carried out with a sample-barcoded 5' primer and a J-beta primer mix. A tag from a template-switch adaptor with 12 random nucleotides marked each cDNA molecule. In TCRdb, the 5' RACE reads were re-called with MiXCR into one record per CDR3 protein. The sample includes 980,000 or so distinct CDR3 sequences, roughly 48% of them seen just once. These data belong to a study of blood T cells in healthy people across ages. Points from the study as a whole: Diversity was estimated from one million T cells, and these estimates were considered underestimates.

The material sequenced was blood. This clonotype was obtained from a man aged 25-45 years in good health.

CDR3 amino acids: CTISGTGASAFF. CDR3 bases: TGTACCATCAGTGGGACAGGGGCCTCCGCTTTCTTT. The V and J genes are TRBV10-3 and TRBJ1-1; 10 bases agree with TRBD1. CDR3 size: 12 residues. Germline CDR1 and CDR2: ENHRY and SYGVKD.